These 15 T cell receptor beta chains were sequenced from one sample in a study of T cell responses to AZD1222 COVID-19 vaccine. Clones were read by immunoSEQ multiplex PCR, and TCRdb kept only the in-frame ones, dropping some. The sample has tens of thousands of clones, less than 90% seen once. This material consisted of peripheral blood, taken 28 days after the second AZD1222 dose. These receptors all come from an adult who received the AZD1222 COVID-19 vaccine.

The chain recombines TRBV6-6 with TRBJ1-4; tentative D call: TRBD1 (5 bases). V was clipped by 0 bases and J by 8 bases, with 10 bases between them. Germline V gives CDR1 MNHNY, CDR2 SVGAGI (reference sequence). The CDR3 consists of 14 residues. CDR3 DNA sequence: TGTGCCAGCAGTTACTCGCTGGGGGGAGAAAAACTGTTTTTT. Protein: CASSYSLGGEKLFF.

This sequence joins TRBV7-9 and TRBJ2-2, with a tentative D call TRBD1 (5 bases). With 2 bases removed from V and 4 bases from J, the gap between germline ends came to 8 bases. CDR3 length equals 14 residues. Germline CDR1 reads SEHNR; CDR2 reads FQNEAQ (reference sequence). CDR3 loop: CASSLLRVTGELFF. In DNA form, the CDR3 reads TGTGCCAGCAGCTTACTCAGGGTCACCGGGGAGCTGTTTTTT.

This clone was counted only a few times. This chain connects TRBV5-1 to TRBJ1-1; TRBD1 is a possible D gene (6 bases). The CDR3 length is 15 residues. Trimming took off 4 bases at V and 2 bases at J, with 15 bases between the two ends. From germline, CDR1 is SGHRS and CDR2 YFSETQ. CDR3 DNA sequence: TGCGCCAGCAGCGTCGGACAGACCTCAAACACTGAAGCTTTCTTT. It translates to CASSVGQTSNTEAFF.

The rearrangement uses TRBV11-2 and TRBJ1-6, with D tentatively TRBD1 (5 bases). Germline values: CDR1 SGHAT, CDR2 FQNNGV. This CDR3 is built from 14 residues. The V end was cut by 5 bases, the J end by 6 bases, with 11 bases between. The CDR3 is CASSPRQRNSPLHF. The CDR3, as DNA: TGTGCCAGCAGCCCCCGACAGCGTAATTCACCCCTCCACTTT.

The rearrangement uses TRBV10-3 and TRBJ2-3, with D tentatively TRBD2 (6 bases). With 8 bases removed from V and 4 bases from J, the gap between germline ends came to 13 bases. This CDR3 has 13 residues. The germline CDR1 and CDR2 sequences are ENHRY and SYGVKD. The CDR3: CAIGREFADTQYF. The CDR3 nucleotides read TGTGCCATCGGTCGGGAGTTTGCAGATACGCAGTATTTT.

The chain employs TRBV6-1 and TRBJ1-5; D remains unclear. V lost 0 bases and J 5 bases, leaving 5 bases between the germline ends. Germline-derived CDR1 and CDR2 are MNHNS and SASEGT. This CDR3 is built from 13 residues. The CDR3 DNA follows: TGTGCCAGCAGTGAAGCGTCTTATCAGCCCCAGCATTTT. Amino acid sequence: CASSEASYQPQHF.

This chain joins TRBV19 and TRBJ2-2; weak D call: TRBD2 (6 bases). The germline CDR1 and CDR2 sequences are LNHDA and SQIVND (reference sequence). The CDR3 covers 15 residues. V dropped 5 bases and J dropped 1 base, with 11 bases sitting between them. The CDR3 spells CASSLGLMNTGELFF. The CDR3 DNA sequence: TGTGCCAGTAGTTTGGGACTTATGAACACCGGGGAGCTGTTTTTT.

This rearrangement joins TRBV7-8 to TRBJ1-3, with 11 bases matching TRBD1. The CDR3 spans 18 residues. V shed 3 bases and J 8 bases; nucleotides not matched to a gene: 15. Germline V gene data show CDR1 as SGHVS and CDR2 as FQNEAQ. The CDR3 protein is CASSFGQGAFREGDTIYF. CDR3 in DNA: TGTGCCAGCAGCTTCGGACAGGGGGCATTTCGAGAGGGGGACACCATATATTTT.

V usage is TRBV7-8 and J usage is TRBJ1-3; no clear D. Per the germline V gene, CDR1 is SGHVS and CDR2 is FQNEAQ. V dropped 5 bases and J dropped 0 bases, with 17 bases sitting between them. The CDR3 covers 17 residues. The CDR3 DNA reads as TGTGCCAGCAGCCCCCGGGTCCGTAAAAACTCTGGAAACACCATATATTTT. Protein sequence: CASSPRVRKNSGNTIYF. Looking up the rest from reference TRBV7-8 and TRBJ1-3 gives the full variable domain: GAGVSQSPRYKVAKRGQDVALRCDPISGHVSLFWYQQALGQGPEFLTYFQNEAQLDKSGLPSDRFFAERPEGSVSTLKIQRTQQEDSAVYLCASSPRVRKNSGNTIYFGEGSWLTVV.

The CDR3 here is CASGLRQDGTEAFF. The CDR3 DNA reads as TGTGCTAGTGGTTTGCGCCAGGACGGTACTGAAGCTTTCTTT. V gene TRBV12-5 combines with J gene TRBJ1-1, with no clear D. Trimming pared 2 bases from V and 5 bases from J, leaving 12 bases between. The CDR3 totals 14 residues. CDR1 and CDR2 (germline): LGHNT, FRNRAP.

This clone was recorded a few times. The CDR3 bases are TGCGCCAGCAGCTTTGGAAAAAACTATGGCTACACCTTC. Protein sequence: CASSFGKNYGYTF. The genes are TRBV5-1 and TRBJ1-2; D is uncertain. This CDR3 comprises 13 residues. Looked up from germline, CDR1 is SGHRS and CDR2 is YFSETQ. Trimming left V 2 bases short and J 2 bases short, with 7 bases between.

The V and J genes are TRBV4-1 and TRBJ1-3; D remains ambiguous. V lost 3 bases, J lost 0 bases, and 18 bases lay in between. The CDR3 runs to 18 residues. In germline, CDR1 is MGHRA, CDR2 YSYEKL. This chain's CDR3 is CASSQSPQSGSSGNTIYF. The CDR3 DNA sequence: TGCGCCAGCAGCCAGAGCCCTCAAAGTGGGTCCTCTGGAAACACCATATATTTT.

The table lists this clone with a few counts. The V and J genes are TRBV12-3 or TRBV12-4 and TRBJ1-1; D call uncertain. Trimming cost V 1 base and J 8 bases, with 5 bases left between them. There are 11 residues in the CDR3. The CDR3 nucleotides read TGTGCCAGCAGTTTAGAAGGAGAAGCTTTCTTT. This codes for CASSLEGEAFF.

The V gene is TRBV11-3, the J gene TRBJ1-2; tentatively, D is TRBD1 (5 bases). Deletions cut 5 bases from V and 2 bases from J, with 9 bases between. This CDR3 is 13 amino acids long. CDR1 and CDR2 from the germline V gene are SGHNT and YENEEA. The CDR3 DNA reads as TGTGCCAGCAGCCTGACAGTCAACTATGGCTACACCTTC. Translated, it gives CASSLTVNYGYTF.

The V gene is TRBV5-1, the J gene TRBJ1-4, with D possibly being TRBD1 (6 bases). Germline V lookup: CDR1 SGHRS, CDR2 YFSETQ. The CDR3 extends over 16 amino acids. V lost 0 bases and J 1 base, leaving 10 bases between the germline ends. CDR3 residues: CASSLGTVGTNEKLFF. As DNA, the CDR3 is TGCGCCAGCAGCTTGGGGACAGTGGGAACTAATGAAAAACTGTTTTTT.